This T cell receptor beta chain was sequenced for a study of cytomegalovirus exposure and HLA in healthy donors. Study outcomes and limitations: Most TCRs appeared rarely, but some public TCRs recurred in many donors. Reported performance of the classifier showed diagnosis of cytomegalovirus status with high specificity and sensitivity.

Measured with immunoSEQ multiplex PCR; TCRdb has only the in-frame clones, and not every one. Among 250,000 to 400,000 clones listed, roughly 87% were seen once. On this clone: Its specificity is not known.

Germline V CDR1 and CDR2: SGHRS, YFSETQ. The CDR3 has 12 amino acids. V lost 6 bases and J lost 9; bases outside the gene matches: 5. The gene calls are TRBV5-1 and TRBJ2-3; 9 bases line up with TRBD2. Sequencing input: PBMCs. The clonotype originates from a man aged 25 to 40 in good health and CMV-seronegative. Here the CDR3 DNA reads TGCGCCAGCATATCGAGCGGGGGGACGCAGTATTTT. Protein: CASISSGGTQYF. The full variable domain, with the rest looked up from reference TRBV5-1 and TRBJ2-3, is KAGVTQTPRYLIKTRGQQVTLSCSPISGHRSVSWYQQTPGQGLQFLFEYFSETQRNKGNFPGRFSGRQFSNSRSEMNVSTLELGDSALYLCASISSGGTQYFGPGTRLTVL.